This TCR beta chain was sequenced in a study of cytomegalovirus exposure and HLA in healthy donors. Amplification used 60 Vbeta primers and 13 Jbeta primers. Profiled with immunoSEQ multiplex PCR; TCRdb holds only in-frame clones, not every one. In the table there are fewer than 200,000 clones, 80% of which are singletons. This CDR3 has 15 amino acids. Germline V CDR1 and CDR2: LGHNA, YNFKEQ. The ends lost 4 bases at V and 5 bases at J; junction bases unmatched: 9. The genes are TRBV4-2 and TRBJ2-5; 8 bases fit TRBD2. Sequencing was performed on PBMCs. The receptor was isolated from a woman aged 50 to 60 in good health and CMV-seropositive. CDR3 protein: CASSRGESGGETQYF. The CDR3, as DNA: TGTGCCAGCAGCCGGGGGGAGTCGGGGGGGGAGACCCAGTACTTC.